The 20 T cell receptor beta chains below were found in one sample sequenced in a study of B cell selection in AIRE deficiency. Regulatory T cells were sorted as CD4+CD25hiCD127low/negative cells. TCRdb's table, derived via immunoSEQ multiplex PCR, lists solely in-frame clones and lacks some. This table holds roughly 26,000 clones, around 93% found once. The sequenced material came from CD4+CD25+ Tregs sorted from PBMCs. The receptors shown here come from a human donor in good health.

The chain joins TRBV6-6 to TRBJ2-5; 9 bases are shared with TRBD1. The J call may be in error: the DNA end matches TRBJ2-7 better. The CDR3 covers 14 residues. Germline-derived CDR1 and CDR2 are MNHNY and SVGAGI (reference sequence). CDR3 nucleotides: TGTGCCAGCAGAAAGACAGGGGGCTCCTACGAGCAGTACTTC. Residues: CASRKTGGSYEQYF.

The chain carries TRBV18 and TRBJ1-1, with a tentative D call TRBD1 (5 bases). Germline V gives CDR1 KGHSH, CDR2 LQKENI. V was pared by 3 bases and J by 3 bases, with 11 bases between. The CDR3 is made up of 14 amino acids. The CDR3 coding sequence is TGTGCCAGCTCACCCCGGGGGGGGGACACTGAAGCTTTCTTT. This translates into CASSPRGGDTEAFF.

J is TRBJ2-7 and V is TRBV4-3, with 15 bases fitting TRBD2. The CDR3 is 17 amino acids. The germline V gene has CDR1 LGHNA and CDR2 YSLEER. V lost 3 bases and J lost 0; bases outside the gene matches: 3. In nucleotides, the CDR3 is TGCGCCAGCAGCCACGGGACTAGCGGGGGGCCCTCCTACGAGCAGTACTTC. Its translation is CASSHGTSGGPSYEQYF.

The V gene is TRBV4-2, the J gene TRBJ2-1; 7 nucleotides agree with TRBD2. The trim removed 1 base at V and 3 bases at J, leaving 3 bases unmatched. The germline V gene encodes CDR1 LGHNA and CDR2 YNFKEQ. The length of the CDR3 is 15 residues. The DNA for the CDR3 is TGTGCCAGCAGCCAAGTCCAGCGGGGCTACAATGAGCAGTTCTTC. It is translated as CASSQVQRGYNEQFF.

The chain has TRBV30 and TRBJ1-6; no clear D. Germline assignment: CDR1 GTSNPN and CDR2 SVGIG (reference sequence). The CDR3 has 12 residues. Trimming cost V 8 bases and J 7 bases, with 12 bases left between them. In nucleotides, the CDR3 is TGTGCCGCAGTGGCCTTGAATTCACCCCTCCACTTT. Translation: CAAVALNSPLHF.

This clone came up once. The CDR3 DNA is TGTGCCAGCAGCTTGGGCGGGGGCTCCTACGAGCAGTACTTC. Translated: CASSLGGGSYEQYF. The chain links TRBV7-8 to TRBJ2-7, with 7 nucleotides matching TRBD2. CDR3 length: 14 residues. Germline loops: CDR1 SGHVS, CDR2 FQNEAQ. J lost 0 bases, V lost 3 bases, and 2 bases had no gene match.

The rearrangement joins TRBV10-3 to TRBJ1-2; D gene uncertain. The CDR3 runs 14 residues. Germline CDR1 is ENHRY and CDR2 is SYGVKD. V lost 4 bases and J lost 6, with 15 bases in between. This CDR3 reads CAISGPRGRDGYTF. The CDR3 DNA reads TGTGCCATCAGTGGGCCGCGGGGTAGGGATGGCTACACCTTC.

V is TRBV14 and J is TRBJ1-4; D is perhaps TRBD1 (5 bases). This CDR3 spans 18 amino acids. Trimming pared 2 bases from V and 0 bases from J, leaving 16 bases between. In germline, CDR1 is SGHDN, CDR2 FVKESK. The CDR3 sequence is CASSQKLGGRTTNEKLFF. In nucleotides, the CDR3 is TGTGCCAGCAGCCAAAAACTGGGGGGTCGTACAACTAATGAAAAACTGTTTTTT.

The chain recombines TRBV18 with TRBJ1-5, with 7 bases fitting TRBD1. Germline CDR1 KGHSH, CDR2 LQKENI. Trimming took 3 bases from V and 6 from J; bases not matched to a gene: 5. CDR3 size: 14 residues. CDR3 coding DNA: TGTGCCAGCTCACCGGTCCAGGGGGGTCAGCCCCAGCATTTT. It translates to CASSPVQGGQPQHF.

The count of this clone is one. This rearrangement joins TRBV5-1 to TRBJ1-1; TRBD1 agrees at 10 bases. The junction had 3 bases not matched to a gene; V was cut back by 0 bases and J by 4 bases. CDR1 is SGHRS, CDR2 YFSETQ, per germline. This CDR3 region has 15 residues. This CDR3 is CASSLATGGSTEAFF. The CDR3 coding sequence is TGCGCCAGCAGCTTGGCGACAGGGGGCAGCACTGAAGCTTTCTTT.

V and J are TRBV19 and TRBJ2-7; D tentatively fits TRBD1 or TRBD2 (5 bases each). This CDR3 contains 15 residues. Germline V gene data show CDR1 as LNHDA and CDR2 as SQIVND (reference sequence). With 6 bases removed from V and 2 bases from J, the gap between germline ends came to 17 bases. This CDR3 reads CASSPRDGTAYEQYF. CDR3 in DNA: TGTGCCAGTAGCCCCCGGGACGGCACGGCCTACGAGCAGTACTTC.

V is TRBV6-6 and J is TRBJ2-1, with D maybe TRBD2 (5 bases). This CDR3 is 14 amino acids long. Germline V lookup: CDR1 MNHNY, CDR2 SVGAGI (reference sequence). The V end was cut by 2 bases, the J end by 3 bases, with 8 bases between. CDR3 in amino acids: CASSYRGIYNEQFF. CDR3 bases: TGTGCCAGCAGTTACCGGGGAATCTACAATGAGCAGTTCTTC.

The chain employs TRBV5-1 and TRBJ1-1; D not certain. This CDR3 spans 14 amino acids. The germline CDR1 and CDR2 sequences are SGHRS and YFSETQ. V was shortened by 1 base and J by 5 bases, with 12 bases between the two germline ends. In DNA form, the CDR3 reads TGCGCCAGCAGCTTGTATGGGGAGGGAACTGAAGCTTTCTTT. Amino acids: CASSLYGEGTEAFF. Using reference TRBV5-1 and TRBJ1-1 for the parts outside the CDR3, the full variable domain is KAGVTQTPRYLIKTRGQQVTLSCSPISGHRSVSWYQQTPGQGLQFLFEYFSETQRNKGNFPGRFSGRQFSNSRSEMNVSTLELGDSALYLCASSLYGEGTEAFFGQGTRLTVV.

This rearrangement joins TRBV10-3 to TRBJ2-5; D is undetermined. Germline lookup yields CDR1 ENHRY and CDR2 SYGVKD. The CDR3 sequence is 11 residues long. V was trimmed by 3 bases and J by 5 bases, leaving 4 bases between them. DNA for the CDR3: TGTGCCATCAGTGAAGAGGAGACCCAGTACTTC. Translation gives CAISEEETQYF.

This clone occurred once. This chain links TRBV18 with TRBJ2-7; TRBD1 matches 9 bases. Germline assignment: CDR1 KGHSH and CDR2 LQKENI. The CDR3 has 14 residues. The J segment lost 2 bases and the V segment lost 6 bases, leaving 5 bases of the junction unmatched. The CDR3 region is CASSAGTGTYEQYF. In DNA, the CDR3 is TGTGCCAGCTCGGCCGGGACAGGGACCTACGAGCAGTACTTC.

The genes are TRBV29-1 and TRBJ2-3; D remains unclear. Trimming shortened V by 4 bases and J by 1 base, and 6 bases separated the two germline ends. Germline-derived CDR1 and CDR2 are SQVTM and ANQGSEA. This CDR3 region has 12 residues. The CDR3 DNA reads as TGCAGCGTTGTGCAGGGCACAGATACGCAGTATTTT. It codes for CSVVQGTDTQYF.

The chain uses TRBV19 and TRBJ1-2; tentative D call: TRBD1 (6 bases). Trimming cost V 2 bases and J 2 bases, with 12 bases left between them. Per the germline V gene, CDR1 is LNHDA and CDR2 is SQIVND (reference sequence). There are 15 residues in the CDR3. CDR3 protein: CASSIQGMRNYGYTF. The CDR3 bases are TGTGCCAGTAGTATACAGGGGATGAGGAACTATGGCTACACCTTC.

The chain carries TRBV18 and TRBJ2-7, with TRBD2 matching 7 bases. V was clipped by 3 bases and J by 4 bases; unmatched bases: 3. Germline V lookup: CDR1 KGHSH, CDR2 LQKENI. The CDR3 covers 13 residues. CDR3 sequence: CASSPAGVYEQYF. The CDR3 DNA is TGTGCCAGCTCACCCGCGGGGGTATACGAGCAGTACTTC.

This chain connects TRBV5-1 to TRBJ1-6; 7 nucleotides agree with TRBD1. The CDR3 spans 15 residues. The trim removed 0 bases at V and 9 bases at J, leaving 6 bases unmatched. Looked up from germline, CDR1 is SGHRS and CDR2 is YFSETQ. CDR3 sequence reads: CASSLDDRERSPLHF. For the CDR3, the DNA is TGCGCCAGCAGCTTGGACGACAGGGAACGTTCACCCCTCCACTTT.

This chain joins TRBV10-1 and TRBJ2-3; 8 nucleotides match TRBD2. Germline V gene lookup returns CDR1 WNHNN and CDR2 SYGVQD (reference sequence). Unmatched junction bases numbered 4, after V lost 7 bases and J lost 4 bases. The CDR3 is 13 residues long. The CDR3 sequence is CASNGGGSDTQYF. The CDR3 coding sequence is TGCGCCAGCAATGGCGGGGGGTCAGATACGCAGTATTTT.